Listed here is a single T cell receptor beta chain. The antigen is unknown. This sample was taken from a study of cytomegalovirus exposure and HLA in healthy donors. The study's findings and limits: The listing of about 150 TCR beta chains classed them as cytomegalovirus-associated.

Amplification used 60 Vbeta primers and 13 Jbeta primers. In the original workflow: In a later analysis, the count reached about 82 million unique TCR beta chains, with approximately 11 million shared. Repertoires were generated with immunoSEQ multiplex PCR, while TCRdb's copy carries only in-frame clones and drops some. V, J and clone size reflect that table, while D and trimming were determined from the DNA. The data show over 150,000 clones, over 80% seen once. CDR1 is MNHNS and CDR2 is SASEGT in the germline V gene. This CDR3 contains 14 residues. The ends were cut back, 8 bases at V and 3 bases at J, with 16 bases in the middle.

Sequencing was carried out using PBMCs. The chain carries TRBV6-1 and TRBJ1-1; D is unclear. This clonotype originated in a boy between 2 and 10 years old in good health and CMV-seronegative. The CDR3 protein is CASSLGGQDTEAFF. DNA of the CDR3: TGTGCCAGCTCCCTCGGCGGGCAGGACACTGAAGCTTTCTTT.